The 5 T cell receptor gamma chains listed next were all sequenced from one sample in a study of intestinal T cells in coeliac disease. Using approximately 220 ng of biopsy DNA, TRG was amplified with LymphoTrack primers. TCRdb re-called the multiplex PCR reads with CATT. This table holds 350 to 400 gamma-chain clones, approximately 51% found once. Genomic DNA came from ten 5-µm formalin-fixed paraffin-embedded scrolls per case. Sequencing used a duodenal biopsy. All receptors derive from a human donor with celiac disease.

Only a few counts were recorded for this clone. The rearrangement links TRGV10 to TRGJP1. TRGV10 is filed as an ORF, its function uncertain. With 12 bases clipped from V and 17 bases from J, the junction kept 13 bases outside the gene matches. This CDR3 is built from 10 residues. The CDR3 reads CAAQPGSKIF. For the CDR3, the DNA is TGTGCTGCCCAGCCTGGTTCAAAGATATTT.

This chain connects TRGV4 to TRGJ1 or TRGJ2. This CDR3 is built from 10 residues. The V segment lost 8 bases and the J segment 13 bases; nucleotides outside the gene matches: 11. Germline CDR1 reads EGSTGY; CDR2 reads YDSYTSSV. The CDR3 loop is CATFPSRKLF. The DNA for the CDR3 is TGTGCCACCTTCCCATCAAGAAAACTCTTT.

As to this clone: The protein given by TCRdb reflects a much larger clone and differs at residue 5 from this DNA's translation, likely from a read error; the protein shown is the DNA's translation. The chain carries TRGV4 and TRGJ1 or TRGJ2. The J segment lost 6 bases and the V segment lost 5 bases, leaving 4 bases of the junction unmatched. The germline gives CDR1 EGSTGY, CDR2 YDSYTSSV. There are 11 residues in the CDR3. CDR3 residues: CATWGGYKKLF. The CDR3, as DNA: TGTGCCACCTGGGGTGGTTATAAGAAACTCTTT.

The genes are TRGV9 and TRGJ1 or TRGJ2. Looked up from germline, CDR1 is GITISATS and CDR2 is ISYDGTV (reference sequence). The CDR3 extends over 11 amino acids. V was pared by 5 bases and J by 13 bases, with 11 bases of the junction left unmatched. The CDR3 reads CALWGCPTKLF. CDR3 nucleotide sequence: TGTGCCTTGTGGGGGTGTCCCACAAAACTCTTT.

The V call is TRGV8, the J call TRGJP1. This CDR3 is built from 15 residues. From germline, CDR1 is VENAVY and CDR2 YDSYNSRV. After removal of 3 bases from V and 12 bases from J, the junction contained 16 bases not matched to a gene. CDR3 nucleotides: TGTGCCACCTGGGATCCTCACCCCCCGCGGGGGTTCAAGATATTT. Protein: CATWDPHPPRGFKIF.